Here is one TCR beta chain with its context. What this receptor recognizes is not known. Measured from the cysteine to the phenylalanine, the CDR3 is 15 residues long. Kept here is only the CDR3 DNA, which spans 45 bases and is read in frame from base 1. Relative to germline, V is 4 bases shorter and J is 5 bases shorter, with 18 bases between their ends. CDR1 and CDR2, per the germline V gene, are MGHRA and YSYEKL. The sample comes from a study of cytomegalovirus exposure and HLA in healthy donors (dated by TCRdb to the late 2010s). Study-wide context: In an earlier analysis of approximately 640 of the donors, about 260 Gb of sequence data and 100 million or so unique TCR beta sequences from about 179 million T cells were reported. Of the roughly 400 genotyped donors, approximately 82% fell in the genetic ancestry cluster associated with self-reported Caucasian donors. In an earlier analysis of about 590 of the donors, high-throughput TCR beta sequencing was used to judge whether each TCR beta V gene segment behaved as functional or pseudogenic. Roughly 5 DR-DQ haplotypes were handled as single units for association and clustering, since linkage in the cohort was strong. Roughly 300 gigabases of sequencing data and approximately 85 million unique TCR sequences were included in an early release covering about 600 HLA-typed donors. Class I and class II HLA loci were covered by the typing at four-digit resolution. Using immunosequencing, the study profiled T cell repertoires from about 650 subjects and related those repertoires to cytomegalovirus serostatus. A later analysis re-analyzed previously published TCR beta repertoires from approximately 670 donors and added high-resolution HLA genotyping to study TCR occurrence patterns. The later analysis used no new phenotypic data to find candidate immune exposures, relying instead on TCR beta sequences and their occurrence across donors. The aim of the study was to test whether cataloging public T cell receptors could identify signatures of past pathogen exposure. In a later genetic analysis, genome-wide SNP genotypes for about 65% of the roughly 700 donors were used, and that subset was treated as a discovery cohort. Typing coverage differed by locus: A, B, C, DRB1 and DQB1 were typed in roughly 620-630 donors, DQA1 in around 500, DPA1 in some 570, and DPB1 in about 450. High-throughput TCR immunosequencing, statistical association of individual TCRs with disease status, and machine learning were combined to predict cytomegalovirus infection status. Every repertoire in the discovery cohort had been generated on one and the same sequencing platform. Among some 410 genotyped donors of the cohort, an average of about 220,000 unique TCR beta nucleotide sequences was sequenced per donor, of which roughly 18% were non-productive. Donor age, sex, ethnicity and CMV serostatus were collected together with the repertoire data. In addition to the first cohort of 666 subjects, a separate validation cohort of some 120 different subjects was used. Results the study describes overall, beyond this receptor: The only immune exposure information available for the cohort was CMV serostatus. In a later analysis, HLA-associated TCR beta chains were found to be more clonally expanded and to have lower generation probabilities than equally common non-associated chains. A total of about 150 TCR beta chains were listed by the study as associated with cytomegalovirus. When HLA alleles, especially DR and DQ, strongly co-occurred, TCR associations were difficult to assign to individual alleles. In a later genetic analysis, fewer N-insertions in productive TCRs were reported among donors in an Asian-associated ancestry cluster than the 666-donor mean. Most TCR sequences were seen in very few donors, while some public TCRs were found in many individuals. According to the authors, the approach could potentially be generalized to other disease states and immunological phenotypes. The cohort was sequenced for TCR beta chains only, and without alpha or paired-chain data the features that could be detected were limited. In a later analysis, 16,951 TCR beta sequences were associated with specific HLA alleles at a false discovery rate of 0.05. Because HLA typing was unavailable for some donors at each locus, only the typed subset was used in association tests. A later analysis found that most CMV-associated TCR beta chains appeared HLA-restricted, with HLA associations seemingly driven largely by CMV exposure. A cluster of highly shared sequence variants was judged likely to be a technical artifact of the sequencing pipeline. Because counts were too low, some 17 rarely observed V segments, including chromosome 9 orphons, were excluded from the earlier analysis of 587 of the donors. Three of the identified cytomegalovirus-associated TCR beta chains were confirmed in vitro to be specific for cytomegalovirus antigens. In both the original and validation cohorts, the classifier was reported to diagnose cytomegalovirus status with high specificity and sensitivity. In a later analysis, the rate of TCR association differed among HLA loci, with DRB1 alleles having the most associated TCRs and HLA-C alleles having the fewest. In a later analysis, several top co-occurrence clusters were reported to appear linked to parvovirus B19, influenza, CMV and Epstein-Barr virus. Broadly in line with IMGT annotations, most TCR beta V segments showed up in productive rearrangements about 87% or about 30% of the time in an earlier analysis of approximately 640 of the donors. Presence/absence analyses assumed roughly uniform sequencing depth across donors, an assumption that may not hold. A later genetic analysis associated a missense DCLRE1C variant with V-gene and J-gene trimming of TCR beta chains, and an independent cohort replicated the association. Correlated functional status among segregating V segments might reflect linkage disequilibrium, but an unknown experimental factor could not be ruled out. Some IMGT-functional V segments, including TRBV6-2 and TRBV6-3, could not be told apart with the 87-base-pair reads, so those segments were excluded. A further reported finding was that TCR beta sequences accurately predicted the HLA-A and HLA-B alleles for most subjects in the first cohort.

In total, 630 or so healthy bone marrow donors made up the cohort. Cohort members were all nominally healthy when sampled, although unrecorded immune exposures were likely present. The donor tested CMV seronegative, placing the donor among the 350 to 400 seronegative members of the cohort. A peripheral blood sample was provided by each donor, and peripheral blood mononuclear cells were used for TCR beta sequencing. The Qiagen DNeasy Blood Extraction Kit was used to extract genomic DNA from the blood cell samples. Library creation used the immunoSEQ multiplex PCR assay. The multiplex PCR relied on a mix of 60 forward primers for TCR Vbeta segments and 13 reverse primers for TCR Jbeta segments. The CDR3 region of rearranged TCR beta genes was amplified from genomic DNA with a multiplex PCR assay. Amplified TCR beta libraries were sequenced as 87-base-pair reads on the Illumina HiSeq System. The paper's data handling went like this. In a later analysis, tens of millions of unique TCR beta chains were counted across the roughly 670 repertoires, and roughly 10 million of these chains were shared by at least two donors. Raw reads were error-corrected and collapsed into unique sequences with a nearest-neighbor algorithm that merged closely related sequences to remove PCR and sequencing errors. To assign V, D and J gene segments, CDR3 sequences were aligned to IMGT reference sequences. For a sequence to be retained, a match of at least six nucleotides was required to both a V gene segment and a J gene segment. A rearrangement was called productive if the CDR3 had no stop codons and remained in frame with V and J, and every other rearrangement was called non-productive. CDR3 was defined by IMGT convention, running from the second conserved V-encoded cysteine to the conserved J-encoded phenylalanine. The earlier analysis of about 570 of the donors excluded any sequence lacking an unambiguous match to a single V gene segment. In an earlier analysis of around 600 of the donors, V segments were called functional above 56.7% productive rearrangements and were called segregating when the between-donor standard deviation exceeded 5%. A statistical classification framework was developed to diagnose cytomegalovirus status using the catalog of TCR beta chain sequences. In a later analysis, TCR nucleotide sequences were compared against IMGT/GENE-DB human TR gene sequences so that V and J genes could be assigned. Using the TCRdist pipeline, a later analysis assigned CDR3 sequences along with most-parsimonious VDJ recombination scenarios. A later analysis defined each TCR beta chain by its CDR3 amino acid sequence plus V-gene family, and excluded reads lacking a unique V-gene family. In a later analysis, fewer than 600 highly shared, low-generation-probability nucleotide sequences were removed to address suspected cross-contamination and a sequencing artifact. A later analysis calculated a clonal expansion index for each public chain from normalized within-repertoire ranks of inferred template counts. In a later analysis, generation probabilities were computed using a VDJ recombination model fitted to out-of-frame rearrangements, and the results were checked against IGoR. In a later analysis, hypergeometric tests were used to score TCR-TCR, TCR-HLA and TCR-CMV co-occurrence, with a repertoire-size bias correction applied to TCR pairs. In a later analysis, false discovery rates were estimated by permuting HLA or CMV assignments 20 times. A later analysis grouped co-occurring TCRs with DBSCAN, adding TCRdist sequence similarity when clustering within HLA-allele-positive subsets. Co-occurrence clustering excluded repertoires with fewer than 30,000 or more than 120,000 public chains, plus five with anomalous nucleotide sharing. The table was pulled from immuneACCESS by TCRdb, which kept in-frame rearrangements only. Such tables lose some clones; where checked, under half of the loss comes from unresolved V genes, and the rest has no known cause. The V and J calls and clone size were taken over from that table, and D and trimming were inferred from the DNA. The sample table records 100,000 to 150,000 clones. The ten largest clones capture roughly 0.94% of the sample.

The TCR comes from a man between 18 and 35 years old in good health and CMV-seronegative. Sequencing used PBMCs. The chain employs TRBV4-1 and TRBJ2-7; a weak D assignment points to TRBD1 (5 bases agree). For the CDR3, the sequence is CASSRSRGYPNEQYF. In nucleotide form, the sequence is TGCGCCAGCAGCCGCAGTAGGGGTTACCCGAACGAGCAGTACTTC.